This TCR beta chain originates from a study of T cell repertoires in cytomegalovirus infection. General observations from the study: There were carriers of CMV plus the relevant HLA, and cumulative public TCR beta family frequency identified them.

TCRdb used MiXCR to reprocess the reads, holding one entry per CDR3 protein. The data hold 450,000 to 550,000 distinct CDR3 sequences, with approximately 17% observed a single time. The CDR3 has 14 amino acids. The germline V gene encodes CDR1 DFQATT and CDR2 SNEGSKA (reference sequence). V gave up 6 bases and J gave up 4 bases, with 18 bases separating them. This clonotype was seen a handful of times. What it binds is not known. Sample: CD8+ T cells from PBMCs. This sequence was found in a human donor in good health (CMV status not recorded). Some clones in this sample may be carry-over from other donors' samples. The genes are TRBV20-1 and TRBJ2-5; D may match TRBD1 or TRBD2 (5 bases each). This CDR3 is CSATWGTSGETQYF. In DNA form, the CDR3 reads TGCAGTGCCACCTGGGGGACCTCGGGAGAGACCCAGTACTTC.